Here is one TCR beta chain with its context. Its antigen is not identified. Germline CDR1 reads SGHVS; CDR2 reads FQNEAQ. CDR3 length: 17 residues. The V gene lost 0 bases and the J gene lost 0 bases, with 12 bases spanning the gap. The data belong to a study of cytomegalovirus exposure and HLA in healthy donors. With 60 Vbeta and 13 Jbeta primers, the PCR was carried out. The data were produced by immunoSEQ multiplex PCR, yet TCRdb's version contains in-frame clones alone and is incomplete. The sample consists of about 170,000 clones, under 80% of them appearing once. Notes on the study in general: Rare sequences made up most TCRs, while some public TCRs were found in many donors. The authors excluded some V segments, including TRBV6-2 and TRBV6-3, as indistinguishable. Reportedly, TCR beta sequences accurately predicted HLA-A and HLA-B alleles in most subjects.

The V gene is TRBV7-8, the J gene TRBJ2-4; D is undetermined. This TCR was recovered from a female donor in good health and CMV-seronegative. The sequenced sample was PBMCs. The CDR3 DNA is TGTGCCAGCAGCTTAGCCCCGATAAACATAGCCAAAAACATTCAGTACTTC. Its protein is CASSLAPINIAKNIQYF. Using reference TRBV7-8 and TRBJ2-4 for the parts outside the CDR3, the full variable domain is GAGVSQSPRYKVAKRGQDVALRCDPISGHVSLFWYQQALGQGPEFLTYFQNEAQLDKSGLPSDRFFAERPEGSVSTLKIQRTQQEDSAVYLCASSLAPINIAKNIQYFGAGTRLSVL.